This T cell receptor beta chain comes out of a study of somatic mutations in cytotoxic T cells in rheumatoid arthritis. CDR3 length equals 15 residues. The ends lost 4 bases at V and 6 bases at J; junction bases unmatched: 7. Looked up from germline, CDR1 is SNHLY and CDR2 is FYNNEI. Here immunoSEQ multiplex PCR was the method, and the copy in TCRdb shows in-frame clones only, minus some. Here the sample spans roughly 20,000 clones, approximately 87% being singletons. The material sequenced was CD8+ T cells sorted from blood. The clonotype was recovered from a middle-aged man in good health. The chain couples TRBV2 to TRBJ2-1; 9 nucleotides line up with TRBD2. The CDR3 region has the DNA TGTGCCAGCAGTGGAGTCGGGACTAGCCCCAATGAGCAGTTCTTC. Residues: CASSGVGTSPNEQFF.